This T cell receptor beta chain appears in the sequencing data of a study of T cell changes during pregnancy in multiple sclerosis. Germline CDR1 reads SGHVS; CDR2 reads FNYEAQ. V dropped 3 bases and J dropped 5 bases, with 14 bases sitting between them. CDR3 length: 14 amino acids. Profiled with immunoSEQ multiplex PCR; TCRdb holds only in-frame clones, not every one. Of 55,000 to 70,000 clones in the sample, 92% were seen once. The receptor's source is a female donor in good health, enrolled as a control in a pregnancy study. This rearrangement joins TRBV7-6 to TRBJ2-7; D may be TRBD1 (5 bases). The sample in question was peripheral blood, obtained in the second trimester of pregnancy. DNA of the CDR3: TGTGCCAGCAGCTTTTCCGGCCAGGGTGACGAGCAGTACTTC. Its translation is CASSFSGQGDEQYF.